Below, 19 T cell receptor beta chains from the same sample are listed, as sequenced in a study of blood T cell repertoires in COVID-19. Assay used: immunoSEQ multiplex PCR; TCRdb lists only in-frame clones, some missing. Of about 270,000 clones listed, approximately 88% are singletons. The specimen sequenced was PBMCs or T cells enriched from blood (not recorded which). These TCRs come from a woman aged 40 to 49 with acute COVID-19.

V is TRBV11-2 and J is TRBJ2-5; 10 positions match TRBD2. The V gene's germline CDR1 is SGHAT and CDR2 FQNNGV. There are 15 residues in the CDR3. With 6 bases clipped from V and 7 bases from J, the junction kept 11 bases outside the gene matches. The CDR3 sequence is CASSPTSGIQGTQYF. CDR3 in DNA: TGTGCCAGCAGTCCCACTAGCGGGATCCAGGGGACCCAGTACTTC. The whole variable domain, filled in from reference TRBV11-2 and TRBJ2-5, reads EAGVAQSPRYKIIEKRQSVAFWCNPISGHATLYWYQQILGQGPKLLIQFQNNGVVDDSQLPKDRFSAERLKGVDSTLKIQPAKLEDSAVYLCASSPTSGIQGTQYFGPGTRLLVL.

V and J are TRBV6-4 and TRBJ2-3, with 8 bases lining up with TRBD2. V was pared by 3 bases and J by 5 bases, with 7 bases of the junction left unmatched. Germline V gene sequence: CDR1 MRHNA, CDR2 SNTAGT. The CDR3 consists of 15 residues. The CDR3 bases are TGTGCCAGCAGTGAAGGCGGGGGGACTGGAGATACGCAGTATTTT. Protein sequence: CASSEGGGTGDTQYF.

This sequence joins TRBV9 and TRBJ2-4, with TRBD2 as a possible D gene (5 bases). V was shortened by 0 bases and J by 8 bases, with 15 bases between the two germline ends. Germline V gene data show CDR1 as SGDLS and CDR2 as YYNGEE. This CDR3 is built from 15 residues. This CDR3 reads CASSVVPVGRDIQYF. In DNA, the CDR3 is TGTGCCAGCAGCGTAGTACCCGTAGGGCGGGACATTCAGTACTTC.

This clone was seen a handful of times. This chain connects TRBV15 to TRBJ1-2; no reliable D call. V was trimmed by 1 base and J by 0 bases, leaving 12 bases between them. This CDR3 is built from 16 residues. Germline lookup yields CDR1 LNHNV and CDR2 YYDKDF (reference sequence). CDR3 residues: CATSRGHGDSNYGYTF. The DNA for the CDR3 is TGTGCCACCAGCAGAGGACACGGGGATTCTAACTATGGCTACACCTTC. The full variable domain, its missing parts supplied by reference TRBV15 and TRBJ1-2, is DAMVIQNPRYQVTQFGKPVTLSCSQTLNHNVMYWYQQKSSQAPKLLFHYYDKDFNNEADTPDNFQSRRPNTSFCFLDIRSPGLGDTAMYLCATSRGHGDSNYGYTFGSGTRLTVV.

This clone was recorded only once. This chain connects TRBV7-6 to TRBJ2-1; TRBD2 matches 9 bases. The trim removed 5 bases at V and 7 bases at J, leaving 9 bases unmatched. Germline loops: CDR1 SGHVS, CDR2 FNYEAQ. CDR3 length: 15 residues. The CDR3 reads CASSLSGGSFNEQFF. For the CDR3, the DNA is TGTGCCAGCAGCCTTAGCGGGGGATCGTTTAATGAGCAGTTCTTC.

The V and J genes are TRBV10-2 and TRBJ1-1, with TRBD1 as a possible D gene (5 bases). CDR1 is WSHSY and CDR2 is SAAADI in the germline V gene. There are 15 residues in the CDR3. Trimming removed 4 bases from V and 3 bases from J, with 15 bases in between. The DNA for the CDR3 is TGCGCCAGCAGTGCGACAGTTCCCGGCTACACTGAAGCTTTCTTT. Its translation: CASSATVPGYTEAFF.

The chain recombines TRBV20-1 with TRBJ1-2; no definite D call. CDR3 size: 10 residues. Germline V lookup: CDR1 DFQATT, CDR2 SNEGSKA (reference sequence). V shed 3 bases and J shed 9 bases, with 8 bases lying between them. The CDR3 sequence is CSASEISYTF. CDR3 coding DNA: TGCAGTGCTAGTGAAATTAGCTACACCTTC.

Only one count was recorded for this clone. The chain has TRBV2 and TRBJ2-1; TRBD2 matches 11 bases. The CDR3 runs to 14 residues. With V trimmed by 8 bases and J by 10 bases, 10 bases remained unmatched. Germline V lookup: CDR1 SNHLY, CDR2 FYNNEI. The CDR3 DNA reads TGTGCCAGCGGGGGACTAGCGGCCTCGGGGGAGCAGTTCTTC. This gives the protein CASGGLAASGEQFF. The whole variable domain, remainder taken from reference TRBV2 and TRBJ2-1, is EPEVTQTPSHQVTQMGQEVILRCVPISNHLYFYWYRQILGQKVEFLVSFYNNEISEKSEIFDDQFSVERPDGSNFTLKIRSTKLEDSAMYFCASGGLAASGEQFFGPGTRLTVL.

This clone appeared a single time. This chain joins TRBV30 and TRBJ2-2; 10 bases map to TRBD1. Losses at the gene ends were 2 bases for V and 9 bases for J; bases not matched to a gene: 6. The CDR3 runs 14 residues. Germline V gives CDR1 GTSNPN, CDR2 SVGIG (reference sequence). The CDR3 DNA reads as TGTGCCTGGAGTCGGGGGACAGGGGACAGGGAGCTGTTTTTT. Translation gives CAWSRGTGDRELFF.

V gene TRBV28 combines with J gene TRBJ2-7; TRBD2 might be the D (6 bases). The CDR3 loop spans 15 amino acids. V lost 6 bases and J lost 2, with 17 bases in between. The germline V gene has CDR1 MDHEN and CDR2 SYDVKM. In DNA, the CDR3 is TGTGCCAGCAGCCCCCCGGGGGTGTCTGCCTACGAGCAGTACTTC. The encoded protein is CASSPPGVSAYEQYF.

The rearrangement uses TRBV6-2 or TRBV6-3 and TRBJ2-3, with D tentatively TRBD2 (6 bases). Germline V gene sequence: CDR1 MNHEY, CDR2 SVGEGT. The CDR3 sequence is 13 residues long. Trimming shortened V by 5 bases and J by 4 bases, and 10 bases separated the two germline ends. CDR3 region: CASSAGLPDTQYF. The DNA for the CDR3 is TGTGCCAGCAGTGCGGGATTGCCAGATACGCAGTATTTT.

J is TRBJ1-5 and V is TRBV27, with 12 positions matching TRBD1. Germline V gene data show CDR1 as MNHEY and CDR2 as SMNVEV (reference sequence). The CDR3 consists of 16 residues. V shed 5 bases, J shed 8 bases, and the junction held 10 bases outside the gene matches. The CDR3 loop reads CASSTSGTGGWEPQHF. CDR3 coding DNA: TGTGCCAGCAGTACCTCCGGGACAGGGGGCTGGGAGCCCCAGCATTTT.

This sequence joins TRBV29-1 and TRBJ1-4, with 7 nucleotides matching TRBD1. V gave up 6 bases and J gave up 6 bases; unmatched junction bases: 7. This CDR3 has 13 amino acids. CDR1 and CDR2 from the germline V gene are SQVTM and ANQGSEA. The CDR3 reads CSVGTVSDEKLFF. In DNA, the CDR3 is TGCAGCGTGGGGACAGTTTCTGATGAAAAACTGTTTTTT.

The rearrangement links TRBV5-6 to TRBJ1-1; 10 positions agree with TRBD1. This CDR3 has 13 amino acids. Trimming at V came to 2 bases and at J to 9 bases, leaving 4 bases not matched to a gene. Germline assignment: CDR1 SGHDT and CDR2 YYEEEE. The CDR3 DNA sequence: TGTGCCAGCAGCTTCGGGACAGGGGTTAAAGCTTTCTTT. Amino acid sequence: CASSFGTGVKAFF. The full variable domain, in which reference TRBV5-6 and TRBJ1-1 provide the parts outside the CDR3, is DAGVTQSPTHLIKTRGQQVTLRCSPKSGHDTVSWYQQALGQGPQFIFQYYEEEERQRGNFPDRFSGHQFPNYSSELNVNALLLGDSALYLCASSFGTGVKAFFGQGTRLTVV.

V gene TRBV7-9 combines with J gene TRBJ1-6, with 10 bases that match TRBD1. The ends lost 5 bases at V and 5 bases at J; junction bases unmatched: 6. This CDR3 comprises 16 residues. Germline values: CDR1 SEHNR, CDR2 FQNEAQ (reference sequence). The CDR3: CASSPSGTGDNSPLHF. CDR3 sequence (DNA): TGTGCCAGCAGCCCCTCCGGGACAGGGGATAATTCACCCCTCCACTTT.

The chain is built from TRBV5-1 and TRBJ2-7; 7 bases line up with TRBD2. CDR1 is SGHRS and CDR2 is YFSETQ in the germline V gene. Unmatched junction bases numbered 14, after V lost 6 bases and J lost 2 bases. The CDR3 spans 16 residues. The chain's CDR3 is CASTPTAGVGTYEQYF. The CDR3, as DNA: TGCGCCAGCACTCCAACGGCGGGGGTCGGAACCTACGAGCAGTACTTC.

The chain links TRBV7-8 to TRBJ1-1; 7 positions agree with TRBD1. The CDR3 covers 13 residues. J gave up 8 bases and V 3 bases, and 6 bases lay outside the gene matches. The germline CDR1 and CDR2 sequences are SGHVS and FQNEAQ. In nucleotides, the CDR3 is TGTGCCAGCAGCTTCCTAACAGGGGACGAAGCTTTCTTT. This translates into CASSFLTGDEAFF.

The chain uses TRBV5-8 and TRBJ1-1, with D hard to call. The CDR3 extends over 12 amino acids. Between the trimmed V and J ends, which lost 5 bases and 5 bases, there was a span of 10 bases. The germline V gene encodes CDR1 SGHTS and CDR2 YDEGEE. CDR3 nucleotides: TGTGCCAGCAGACCTAGGAGGACTGAAGCTTTCTTT. Amino acid sequence: CASRPRRTEAFF.

The chain's CDR3 is CASSLGGTSGRQFF. The CDR3 bases are TGTGCCAGCAGCTTAGGTGGGACTAGCGGGAGGCAGTTCTTC. The chain combines TRBV11-3 with TRBJ2-1; 14 bases fit TRBD2. The CDR3 sequence is 14 residues long. With 1 base clipped from V and 12 bases from J, the junction kept 2 bases outside the gene matches. Per germline, CDR1 SGHNT and CDR2 YENEEA.